The 27 T cell receptor beta chains given below trace back to one sample, sequenced in a study of regulatory T cells in long-lasting Graves disease (dated by TCRdb to the early 2020s). Library prep was done by multiplex PCR. Sequencing relied on an Illumina HiSeq 4000. iRepertoire HTBI primers and Arm-PCR amplification of CDR3 regions were used to construct TCR beta libraries. The raw public data were reprocessed by TCRdb itself: fastp quality trimming at Q25, MiXCR clonotype calling, in-frame beta chains only. All rows with the same CDR3 protein become a single entry with the most common DNA and genes. This sample has 600,000 to 850,000 distinct CDR3 sequences in its table, and 30% of those were observed once. The ten biggest clones cover 35% to 55% of the sample. The time point label here, explained by the study, means: persistent/refractory GD, antithyroid drugs over 5 years with positive TRAb. For both TCR sequencing and RNA sequencing, RNA was extracted from PBMCs in TRIzol.

Here the sequenced sample was peripheral blood mononuclear cells (PBMCs), taken when the disease was refractory, from a patient treated with antithyroid drugs. These receptors were collected from a female donor with Graves disease.

The rearrangement links TRBV11-2 to TRBJ2-7; D possibly corresponds to TRBD1 (6 bases). In germline, CDR1 is SGHAT, CDR2 FQNNGV. V was cut by 5 bases and J by 1 base, with 15 bases left in between. CDR3 size: 15 residues. In DNA form, the CDR3 reads TGTGCCAGCAGCGTCTCCGGGGACACTTCCTACGAGCAGTACTTC. It is translated as CASSVSGDTSYEQYF.

The chain links TRBV12-3 or TRBV12-4 to TRBJ1-1, with TRBD1 identical over 9 bases. The CDR3 contains 15 residues. After removal of 6 bases from V and 4 bases from J, the junction contained 9 bases not matched to a gene. The CDR3 DNA sequence: TGTGCCAGCAGATGGACAGGGGTGTGGAGCACTGAAGCTTTCTTT. This gives the protein CASRWTGVWSTEAFF.

The chain is built from TRBV12-3 or TRBV12-4 and TRBJ2-7, with TRBD1 as a possible D gene (6 bases). V was trimmed by 7 bases and J by 2 bases, leaving 21 bases between them. CDR3 length equals 16 residues. CDR3 coding DNA: TGTGCCAGCACCCTTAGGAGAGTGGCAGGGGCCTACGAGCAGTACTTC. This sequence encodes CASTLRRVAGAYEQYF.

This clonotype appeared a few times. This chain connects TRBV2 to TRBJ1-6; TRBD1 is a possible D gene (5 bases). The CDR3 totals 17 residues. Trimming removed 1 base from V and 6 bases from J, with 16 bases in between. In germline, CDR1 is SNHLY, CDR2 FYNNEI. The CDR3 DNA reads as TGTGCCAGCAGTGAAGAAGTCTTAAGGGGTGGTAATTCACCCCTCCACTTT. This encodes CASSEEVLRGGNSPLHF.

The chain recombines TRBV12-3 or TRBV12-4 with TRBJ2-4, with D perhaps given as TRBD1 or TRBD2 (6 bases each). The CDR3 runs 15 residues. Trimming took off 6 bases at V and 1 base at J, with 13 bases between the two ends. This CDR3 reads CASSLGGSAKNIQYF. The DNA of the CDR3 is TGTGCCAGCAGCTTGGGGGGCTCGGCCAAAAACATTCAGTACTTC.

This clonotype was counted between two and nine times. The chain combines TRBV6-2 or TRBV6-3 with TRBJ1-4, with 7 bases fitting TRBD1. Trimming took 6 bases from V and 8 from J; bases not matched to a gene: 6. This CDR3 comprises 13 residues. In germline, CDR1 is MNHEY, CDR2 SVGEGT. The CDR3 region is CASRKTGPEKLFF. The CDR3 bases are TGTGCCAGCAGGAAGACAGGGCCCGAAAAACTGTTTTTT.

This clonotype was counted between two and nine times. This sequence joins TRBV15 and TRBJ1-6; D is perhaps TRBD1 (5 bases). The CDR3 extends over 15 amino acids. Trimming took 6 bases from V and 7 from J, leaving 16 bases between them. Germline V gene data show CDR1 as LNHNV and CDR2 as YYDKDF (reference sequence). This CDR3 is CATRSPGTGNSPLHF. The CDR3 nucleotides read TGTGCCACCAGATCCCCCGGGACGGGGAATTCACCCCTCCACTTT.

The rearrangement links TRBV12-5 to TRBJ2-7; 7 bases match TRBD1. The V segment lost 5 bases and the J segment 2 bases; nucleotides outside the gene matches: 3. CDR1 LGHNT and CDR2 FRNRAP come from the germline V gene. The CDR3 extends over 13 amino acids. The CDR3 DNA reads TGTGCTAGTGGTGGACAGGACACCTACGAGCAGTACTTC. This translates into CASGGQDTYEQYF.

About this clonotype: One junction end disagrees with the germline gene, perhaps due to a read error. The chain employs TRBV6-2 or TRBV6-3 and TRBJ2-2, with D possibly being TRBD2 (5 bases). Germline V gives CDR1 MNHEY, CDR2 SVGEGT. This CDR3 has 11 residues. In DNA form, the CDR3 reads TGTGCCAGCAGTTCATTCGGGAAGCTGTTTTTT. Translating it yields CASSSFGKLFF.

This clonotype showed up just a few times. This chain connects TRBV29-1 to TRBJ1-4; D remains unclear. The germline V and J ends were trimmed by 1 base and 4 bases, with 7 bases remaining between them. Germline V CDR1 and CDR2: SQVTM, ANQGSEA. The CDR3 extends over 13 amino acids. The CDR3 sequence is CSVEGTVNEKLFF. The CDR3 coding sequence is TGCAGCGTTGAAGGCACAGTTAATGAAAAACTGTTTTTT.

This chain's CDR3 is CASSPDRDNYGYTF. The CDR3, as DNA: TGTGCCAGCAGTCCGGACAGGGACAACTATGGCTACACCTTC. The chain carries TRBV6-1 and TRBJ1-2; 8 bases fit TRBD1. This CDR3 is 14 amino acids long. The junction had 4 bases not matched to a gene; V was cut back by 5 bases and J by 2 bases. CDR1 and CDR2 from the germline V gene are MNHNS and SASEGT.

This clonotype has a handful of counts. The rearrangement links TRBV20-1 to TRBJ1-1; D gene uncertain. The CDR3 length is 11 residues. V was cut by 4 bases and J by 2 bases, with 5 bases left in between. Germline-derived CDR1 and CDR2 are DFQATT and SNEGSKA (reference sequence). The CDR3 is CSAMGNTEAFF. DNA of the CDR3: TGCAGTGCTATGGGAAACACTGAAGCTTTCTTT.

This clonotype was seen only a few times. This sequence joins TRBV5-5 and TRBJ1-6, with 9 bases lining up with TRBD1. This CDR3 region has 17 residues. Unmatched junction bases numbered 14, after V lost 4 bases and J lost 9 bases. The germline gives CDR1 SGHKS, CDR2 YYEKEE (reference sequence). This CDR3 reads CASSIRPRQGVGSPLHF. Written as DNA, the CDR3 is TGTGCCAGCAGCATCCGCCCCCGACAGGGGGTGGGTTCACCCCTCCACTTT. Using reference TRBV5-5 and TRBJ1-6 for the parts outside the CDR3, the full variable domain is DAGVTQSPTHLIKTRGQQVTLRCSPISGHKSVSWYQQVLGQGPQFIFQYYEKEERGRGNFPDRFSARQFPNYSSELNVNALLLGDSALYLCASSIRPRQGVGSPLHFGNGTRLTVT.

The V gene is TRBV3-1, the J gene TRBJ1-1, with D unresolved. This CDR3 has 14 amino acids. CDR1 is LGHDT and CDR2 is YNNKEL in the germline V gene (reference sequence). Trimming shortened V by 0 bases and J by 1 base, and 6 bases separated the two germline ends. The CDR3 DNA reads TGTGCCAGCAGCCAAGAATACAAGAACACTGAAGCTTTCTTT. Translating it yields CASSQEYKNTEAFF.

Details on this clonotype: A much larger clone is a single base away; this may be a read error. The CDR3 loop is CASSLMTNTEAFF. Written as DNA, the CDR3 is TGTGCCAGCAGCTTAATGACGAACACTGAAGCTTTCTTT. The chain has TRBV7-9 and TRBJ1-1; unclear D gene. CDR1 is SEHNR and CDR2 is FQNEAQ in the germline V gene (reference sequence). Trimming left V 2 bases short and J 1 base short, with 5 bases between. This CDR3 contains 13 residues.

The chain combines TRBV12-5 with TRBJ1-1; TRBD1 agrees at 12 bases. This CDR3 is built from 17 residues. Trimming removed 3 bases from V and 0 bases from J; junction bases left unmatched: 5. Germline CDR1 LGHNT, CDR2 FRNRAP. CDR3 sequence (DNA): TGTGCTAGTGGTTTAGTCGGGACAGGGGGCTTGAACACTGAAGCTTTCTTT. As protein: CASGLVGTGGLNTEAFF.

This clonotype was picked up a small number of times. The V and J genes are TRBV28 and TRBJ1-2; D call uncertain. This CDR3 has 13 residues. Trimming pared 1 base from V and 8 bases from J, leaving 11 bases between. Germline V gene sequence: CDR1 MDHEN, CDR2 SYDVKM. CDR3 loop: CASSLSTPTGYTF. DNA of the CDR3: TGTGCCAGCAGTTTATCTACTCCTACGGGCTACACCTTC.

The chain links TRBV19 to TRBJ1-1, with a weak D call TRBD1 (5 bases). The CDR3 runs to 14 residues. Trimming stripped 2 bases from V and 5 bases from J, with 12 bases between. Germline V lookup: CDR1 LNHDA, CDR2 SQIVND (reference sequence). The CDR3 DNA sequence: TGTGCCAGTAGTATAATTAGGGGCTCGACTGAAGCTTTCTTT. Protein sequence: CASSIIRGSTEAFF.

This clonotype appeared a few times. The chain carries TRBV6-2 or TRBV6-3 and TRBJ2-7; 7 bases map to TRBD2. Trimming took 2 bases from V and 5 from J; bases not matched to a gene: 6. The CDR3 covers 14 residues. Per germline, CDR1 MNHEY and CDR2 SVGEGT. DNA of the CDR3: TGTGCCAGCAGTTACCGCGGGAGTCTGGACGAGCAGTACTTC. Translated: CASSYRGSLDEQYF.

In this sample, this clonotype turned up a few times. The chain carries TRBV6-1 and TRBJ1-3; possibly TRBD1 for D (6 bases). V dropped 6 bases and J dropped 0 bases, with 18 bases sitting between them. This CDR3 is built from 17 residues. In germline, CDR1 is MNHNS, CDR2 SASEGT. CDR3 amino acids: CASSARGGSASGNTIYF. CDR3 sequence (DNA): TGTGCCAGCAGCGCCAGGGGTGGGTCGGCCTCTGGAAACACCATATATTTT.

Ten or more counts support this clonotype. V is TRBV27 and J is TRBJ1-4, with D unclear. Between the trimmed V and J ends, which lost 6 bases and 6 bases, there was a span of 17 bases. Germline CDR1 and CDR2: MNHEY and SMNVEV (reference sequence). This CDR3 region has 15 residues. This chain's CDR3 is CASRRGGKGDEKLFF. The CDR3, as DNA: TGTGCCAGCAGACGAGGAGGGAAGGGAGATGAAAAACTGTTTTTT.

This clonotype was detected many times. This chain links TRBV3-1 with TRBJ2-5, with 7 bases matching TRBD1. The V segment lost 4 bases and the J segment 5 bases; nucleotides outside the gene matches: 13. The CDR3 is made up of 16 amino acids. Per the germline V gene, CDR1 is LGHDT and CDR2 is YNNKEL (reference sequence). CDR3: CASSLHGQSRGETQYF. The CDR3 region has the DNA TGTGCCAGCAGCCTCCATGGGCAGTCCAGGGGGGAGACCCAGTACTTC.

The table lists this clonotype with a count of one. The chain employs TRBV5-1 and TRBJ2-4, with D perhaps matching TRBD1 (5 bases). This CDR3 has 13 residues. Germline V gene sequence: CDR1 SGHRS, CDR2 YFSETQ. Trimming took off 0 bases at V and 6 bases at J, with 7 bases between the two ends. CDR3 residues: CASSLDQGNIQYF. CDR3 coding DNA: TGCGCCAGCAGCTTGGACCAGGGAAACATTCAGTACTTC.

Of note for this clonotype: One junction end disagrees with the germline gene, perhaps due to a read error. V usage is TRBV29-1 and J usage is TRBJ1-1; a possible D gene is TRBD1 (5 bases). Germline CDR1 reads SQVTM; CDR2 reads ANQGSEA. The CDR3 has 12 amino acids. The CDR3 DNA sequence: TGCAGCGGTGAATTAGGGGAGACTGAAGCTTTCTTT. Translation: CSGELGETEAFF.

This clonotype was detected only a few times. This rearrangement joins TRBV28 to TRBJ1-5, with TRBD1 identical over 8 bases. The junction had 7 bases not matched to a gene; V was cut back by 4 bases and J by 2 bases. Germline V gives CDR1 MDHEN, CDR2 SYDVKM. The CDR3 length is 16 residues. The CDR3 DNA follows: TGTGCCAGCAGTTCCCGGACAGGGTCTGGCAATCAGCCCCAGCATTTT. Translated, it gives CASSSRTGSGNQPQHF.

Only one count was recorded for this clonotype. A much larger clone lies a single base off, so this may be a read error. Written as DNA, the CDR3 is TGTGCCAGCAGCCAAGACTTTTCCCCGACAGGGTTGATCCATGGCTACACCTTC. Translation: CASSQDFSPTGLIHGYTF. V gene TRBV28 combines with J gene TRBJ1-2; 7 bases match TRBD1. The CDR3 runs to 18 residues. The V segment lost 6 bases and the J segment 6 bases; nucleotides outside the gene matches: 22. Germline values: CDR1 MDHEN, CDR2 SYDVKM.

Ten or more counts support this clonotype. V usage is TRBV16 and J usage is TRBJ2-7, with a tentative D call TRBD1 (6 bases). V was cut by 4 bases and J by 3 bases, with 13 bases left in between. Germline lookup yields CDR1 KGHSY and CDR2 FQNENV. The CDR3 length is 14 residues. The CDR3 loop reads CASSLRDTNYEQYF. In DNA form, the CDR3 reads TGTGCCAGCAGCCTAAGGGACACCAACTACGAGCAGTACTTC.